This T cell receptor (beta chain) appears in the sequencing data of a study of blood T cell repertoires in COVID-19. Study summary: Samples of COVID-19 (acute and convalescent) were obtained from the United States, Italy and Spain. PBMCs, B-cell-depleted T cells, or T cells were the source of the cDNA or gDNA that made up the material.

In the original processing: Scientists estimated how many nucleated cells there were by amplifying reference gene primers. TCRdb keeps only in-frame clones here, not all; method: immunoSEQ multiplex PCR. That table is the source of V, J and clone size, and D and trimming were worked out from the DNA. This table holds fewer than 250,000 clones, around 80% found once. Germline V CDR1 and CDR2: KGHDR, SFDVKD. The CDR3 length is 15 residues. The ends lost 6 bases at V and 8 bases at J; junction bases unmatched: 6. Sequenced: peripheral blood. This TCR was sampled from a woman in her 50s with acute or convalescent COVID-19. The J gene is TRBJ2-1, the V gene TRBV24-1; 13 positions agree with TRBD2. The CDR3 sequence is CATSRGTSGRDEQFF. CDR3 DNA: TGTGCCACCAGTCGAGGAACTAGCGGGAGGGATGAGCAGTTCTTC.